The T cell receptor (beta chain) under discussion was sequenced for a study of blood T cell repertoires in COVID-19. The repertoire was sequenced with immunoSEQ multiplex PCR; TCRdb's copy has only in-frame clones and lacks some. Of around 400,000 clones listed, roughly nine tenths are singletons. Germline V gives CDR1 MGHDK, CDR2 SYGVNS. The CDR3 loop spans 15 amino acids. Trimming left V 6 bases short and J 0 bases short, with 14 bases between. Participants were aged about 18 to 95 years, lived in 24 US areas, and enrolled virtually. Each recovered donor of Cohort 3 presented with two negative PCRs, clearance, or symptom resolution.

The chain links TRBV25-1 to TRBJ1-1; a weak D match, TRBD1 (5 bases). The TCR originated in a woman aged 25 to 39 who had recovered from COVID-19. Specimen: PBMCs or T cells enriched from blood (not recorded which). The CDR3 sequence is CASSSTGGLNTEAFF. Written as DNA, the CDR3 is TGTGCCAGCAGCTCGACGGGGGGTTTGAACACTGAAGCTTTCTTT.